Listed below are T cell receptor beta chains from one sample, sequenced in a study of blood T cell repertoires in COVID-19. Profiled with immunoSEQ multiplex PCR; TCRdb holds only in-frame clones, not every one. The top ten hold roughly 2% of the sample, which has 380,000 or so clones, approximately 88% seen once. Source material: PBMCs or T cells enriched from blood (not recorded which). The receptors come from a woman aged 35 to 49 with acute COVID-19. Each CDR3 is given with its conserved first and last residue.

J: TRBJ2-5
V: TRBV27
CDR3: CASSFRVQETQYF

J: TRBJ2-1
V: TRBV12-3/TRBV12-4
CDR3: CASSLLAFGQFF

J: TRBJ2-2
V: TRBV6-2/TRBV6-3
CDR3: CASSSNGGNTGELFF

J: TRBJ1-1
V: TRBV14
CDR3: CASSQDHNTEAFF

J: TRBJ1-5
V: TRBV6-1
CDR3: CASSEVRQGDQPQHF

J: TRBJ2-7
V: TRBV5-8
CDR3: CASSQGTGNEQYF

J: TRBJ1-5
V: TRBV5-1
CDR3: CATLMTRTPSNQPQHF

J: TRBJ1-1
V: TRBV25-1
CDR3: CASSEIRDRVTEAFF

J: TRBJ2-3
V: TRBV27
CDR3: CASRVQGQTVTDTQYF

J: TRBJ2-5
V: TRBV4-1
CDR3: CASSRGAAETQYF

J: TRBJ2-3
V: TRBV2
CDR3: CASTAGGRTDTQYF

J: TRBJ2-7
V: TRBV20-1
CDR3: CSARTAYEQYF

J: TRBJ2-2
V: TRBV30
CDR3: CAWTGTGGAYGELFF

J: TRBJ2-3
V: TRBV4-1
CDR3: CASSQDRLVSTDTQYF

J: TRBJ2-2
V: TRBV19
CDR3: CASSEGGITGELFF

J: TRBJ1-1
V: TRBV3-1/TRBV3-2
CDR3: CASSSRGFLNTEAFF

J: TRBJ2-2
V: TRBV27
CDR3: CASRGPGLDTGELFF

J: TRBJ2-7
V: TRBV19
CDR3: CASSIRVLKAGNEQYF

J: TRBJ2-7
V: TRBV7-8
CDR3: CASSSSGLAKRYEQYF

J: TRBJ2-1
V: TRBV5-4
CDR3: CASSLGRERKPYNEQFF

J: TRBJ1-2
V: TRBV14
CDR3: CASSRVRGYGYTF

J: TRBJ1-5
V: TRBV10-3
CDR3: CATYQPQHF

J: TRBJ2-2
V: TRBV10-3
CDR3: CAISSRGSGDTGELFF

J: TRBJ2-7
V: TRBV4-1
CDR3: CASSRIDGGPYEQYF

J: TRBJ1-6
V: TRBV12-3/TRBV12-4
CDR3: CASKELQVSPLHF

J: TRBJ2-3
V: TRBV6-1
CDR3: CASSGLAGGLPESDTQYF

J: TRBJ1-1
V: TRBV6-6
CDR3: CASSYVSLRQGAFF

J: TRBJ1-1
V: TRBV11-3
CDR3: CASSAGGGMNTEAFF

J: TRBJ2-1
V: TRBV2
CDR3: CASFRRTSGTNEQFF

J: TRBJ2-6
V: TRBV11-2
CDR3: CASSLFDRRPGANVLTF

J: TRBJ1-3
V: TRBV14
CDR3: CASSQDNLQNTIYF

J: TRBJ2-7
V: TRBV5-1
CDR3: CASSPRQGVSYEQYF

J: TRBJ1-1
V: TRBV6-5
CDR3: CASSYSGRQGGTEAFF

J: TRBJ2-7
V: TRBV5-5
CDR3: CASSLVWAGAAYEQYF

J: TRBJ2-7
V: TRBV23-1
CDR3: CASSQSHRDSYEQYF

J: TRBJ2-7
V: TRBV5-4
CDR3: CASSPRTGELYEQYF

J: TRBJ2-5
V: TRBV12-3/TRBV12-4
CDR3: CASSPGQETQYF

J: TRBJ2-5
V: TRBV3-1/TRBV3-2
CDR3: CASSWTSGVWTQYF

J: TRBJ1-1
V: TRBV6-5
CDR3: CASSYQQTNTEAFF

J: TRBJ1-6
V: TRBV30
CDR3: CAWSPGTAEDSPLHF

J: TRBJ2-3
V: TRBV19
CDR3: CASRTTTSGVIEAQYF

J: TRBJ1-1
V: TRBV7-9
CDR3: CASSLGTGRGNTEAFF

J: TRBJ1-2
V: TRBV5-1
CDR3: CASSLGLGANYGYTF

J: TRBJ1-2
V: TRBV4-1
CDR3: CASRALGGRGPGYTF

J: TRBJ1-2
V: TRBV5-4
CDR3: CASSLGPGGTF

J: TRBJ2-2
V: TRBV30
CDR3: CAWSAGAGGPLYTGELFF

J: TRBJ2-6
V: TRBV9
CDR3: CASSGIARASGANVLTF

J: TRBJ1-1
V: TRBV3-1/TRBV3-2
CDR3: CASSQRGGVPEAFF

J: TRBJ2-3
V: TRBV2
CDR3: CASSPGGLTDTQYF

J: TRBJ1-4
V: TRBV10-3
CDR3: CATQDRERSEKLFF

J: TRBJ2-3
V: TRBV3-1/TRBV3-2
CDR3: CASSQIAGIGDTQYF

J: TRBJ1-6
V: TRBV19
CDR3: CASSSSGTGATPLHF

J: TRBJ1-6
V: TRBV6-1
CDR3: CASSDEVSSPLHF

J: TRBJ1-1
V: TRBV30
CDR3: CAWSPRLGPGAGTEAFF

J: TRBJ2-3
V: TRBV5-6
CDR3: CASSLGQGRYTDTQYF

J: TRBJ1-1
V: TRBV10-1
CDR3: CASSGQGIGAEAFF

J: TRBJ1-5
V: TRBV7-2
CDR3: CASSEFQGAGNQPQHF

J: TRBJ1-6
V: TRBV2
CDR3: CASSLVGTGNNSPLHF

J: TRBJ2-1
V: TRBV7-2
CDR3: CASSLSSEQFF